The subject of this entry is one T cell receptor beta chain. No antigen is known for it. No much larger clone exists at a distance of one base, and base qualities are not known. The library was made by the immunoSEQ multiplex PCR assay. For the multiplex PCR, a mixture combining 60 forward primers for TCR Vbeta segments and 13 reverse primers for TCR Jbeta segments was used. Amplification of the CDR3 region of rearranged TCR beta genes was performed with a multiplex PCR assay on genomic DNA. The amplified TCR beta libraries were sequenced on the Illumina HiSeq System as 87-base-pair reads. Per the source publication's procedure: A later analysis counted about 80 million unique TCR beta chains across the 600 to 850 repertoires, and 9.5 million to 11 million of these chains were shared by at least two donors. Raw reads were error-corrected and collapsed into unique sequences by a nearest-neighbor algorithm in which closely related sequences were merged to remove PCR and sequencing errors. To assign V, D and J gene segments, CDR3 sequences were aligned to IMGT reference sequences. For a sequence to be retained, a match of at least six nucleotides was required to both a V gene segment and a J gene segment. A rearrangement counted as productive if the CDR3 had no stop codons and remained in frame with V and J, and every other rearrangement counted as non-productive. Following IMGT convention, CDR3 was defined as the stretch from the second conserved V-encoded cysteine to the conserved J-encoded phenylalanine. In an earlier analysis of roughly 610 of the donors, sequences lacking an unambiguous match to a single V gene segment were excluded. In an earlier analysis of almost 600 of the donors, a V segment was called functional when productive rearrangements were above 56.7%, and segregating when the standard deviation between donors exceeded 5%. To diagnose cytomegalovirus status from the catalog of TCR beta chain sequences, a statistical classification framework was built. In a later analysis, V and J genes were assigned by comparing TCR nucleotide sequences against IMGT/GENE-DB human TR gene sequences. Using the TCRdist pipeline, a later analysis assigned CDR3 sequences along with most-parsimonious VDJ recombination scenarios. In a later analysis, each TCR beta chain was defined by its CDR3 amino acid sequence together with its V-gene family, and reads without a unique V-gene family were excluded. As a way to deal with suspected cross-contamination and a sequencing artifact, a later analysis dropped 450 to 600 nucleotide sequences that were highly shared and had low generation probability. In a later analysis, a clonal expansion index was calculated for each public chain from normalized within-repertoire ranks of inferred template counts. Generation probabilities in a later analysis came from a VDJ recombination model fitted to out-of-frame rearrangements, and those results were checked against IGoR. In a later analysis, TCR-TCR, TCR-HLA and TCR-CMV co-occurrence was scored with hypergeometric tests, and a repertoire-size bias correction was applied to TCR pairs. False discovery rates were estimated in a later analysis by permuting HLA or CMV assignments 20 times. In a later analysis, co-occurring TCRs were grouped with DBSCAN, and TCRdist sequence similarity was added when clustering was performed within HLA-allele-positive subsets. Co-occurrence clustering excluded repertoires with fewer than 30,000 or more than 120,000 public chains, plus five with anomalous nucleotide sharing. TCRdb re-hosts the immuneACCESS table, in-frame sequences only. Its copies lack some clones; in the studies checked, an unresolved V gene accounts for under half of them, and the cause for the rest is not known. V, J and clone size derive from that table, while D and trimming were established from the DNA sequence. The sample includes approximately 110,000 clones, with approximately 80% observed a single time. The leading ten clones occupy roughly 4% of the sample.

This sample is part of a study of cytomegalovirus exposure and HLA in healthy donors (dated by TCRdb to about 2017). About the study as a whole: According to an earlier analysis of a few hundred of the donors, some 180 million T cells yielded 90 million to 140 million unique TCR beta sequences and less than 300 Gb of sequence data. Roughly 300 gigabases of sequencing data and approximately 80 million unique TCR sequences were included in an early release covering 550 to 650 HLA-typed donors. Among the roughly 410 genotyped donors, about 83% belonged to the genetic ancestry cluster associated with self-reported Caucasian donors. The aim of the study was to test whether cataloging public T cell receptors could identify signatures of past pathogen exposure. The T cell repertoires of roughly 660 subjects were profiled by immunosequencing and related to cytomegalovirus serostatus. In addition to the first cohort of roughly 700 subjects, a separate validation cohort of approximately 120 different subjects was used. High-throughput TCR immunosequencing, statistical association of individual TCRs with disease status, and machine learning were combined to predict cytomegalovirus infection status. A later analysis re-analyzed previously published TCR beta repertoires from about 730 donors and added high-resolution HLA genotyping to study TCR occurrence patterns. Rather than using new phenotypic data, the later analysis identified candidate immune exposures from TCR beta sequences and from how often those sequences occurred across donors. An earlier analysis of about 620 of the donors applied high-throughput TCR beta sequencing to assess whether each TCR beta V gene segment acted as functional or pseudogenic. Donor age, sex, ethnicity and CMV serostatus were compiled alongside the repertoire data. A later genetic analysis used genome-wide SNP genotypes for about 65% of the 666 donors, treating that subset as a discovery cohort. All discovery cohort repertoires had been generated on a single sequencing platform. Both class I and class II loci were covered by HLA typing, at four-digit resolution. The number of typed donors differed by locus: about 629-630 for A, B, C, DRB1 and DQB1; approximately 530 for DQA1; around 580 for DPA1; and around 490 for DPB1. Several DR-DQ haplotypes were handled as single units for association and clustering because linkage in the cohort was strong. On average, around 230,000 unique TCR beta nucleotide sequences were sequenced per donor among 398 genotyped donors of the cohort, with about 19% of those sequences being non-productive.

The cohort comprised hundreds of healthy bone marrow donors. At the time of sampling, all cohort members were nominally healthy, though unrecorded immune exposures were likely present. CMV serostatus was recorded as positive for almost 300 and negative for about half of the 666 cohort members, whereas no CMV serostatus was recorded for the donor in question. Every donor gave a peripheral blood sample, and the peripheral blood mononuclear cells from that sample were used for TCR beta sequencing. Genomic DNA was extracted from the blood cell samples with the Qiagen DNeasy Blood Extraction Kit. Paper-wide results and their limitations: In vitro tests confirmed that a few of the cytomegalovirus-associated TCR beta chains recognize cytomegalovirus antigens. Some IMGT-functional V segments, including TRBV6-2 and TRBV6-3, could not be told apart with the 87-base-pair reads, so those segments were excluded. Because counts were too low, approximately 18 rarely observed V segments, including chromosome 9 orphons, were excluded from the earlier analysis of 587 of the donors. Correlated functional status among segregating V segments might be attributable to linkage disequilibrium, but an unknown experimental factor could not be ruled out. An earlier analysis of approximately 540 of the donors showed that most TCR beta V segments appeared in productive rearrangements either about 87% or about 30% of the time, which broadly matched IMGT annotations. In a later analysis, most CMV-associated TCR beta chains were found to appear HLA-restricted, with HLA associations seemingly driven largely by CMV exposure. Specific HLA alleles were associated with 18,000 or so TCR beta sequences at a false discovery rate of 0.05 in a later analysis. The presence/absence analyses assumed that sequencing depth was roughly uniform across donors, and that assumption may not be true. The only immune exposure information available for the cohort was CMV serostatus. An association between a missense DCLRE1C variant and V-gene and J-gene trimming of TCR beta chains was found in a later genetic analysis and replicated in an independent cohort. The cohort was sequenced for TCR beta chains only, and without alpha or paired-chain data the features that could be detected were limited. The classifier was reported to diagnose cytomegalovirus status with high specificity and sensitivity in both the original cohort and the validation cohort. Most TCR sequences were observed very rarely across donors, whereas some public TCRs were present in many individuals. When HLA alleles, especially DR and DQ, strongly co-occurred, TCR associations were difficult to assign to individual alleles. Compared with equally common non-associated chains, HLA-associated TCR beta chains in a later analysis were more clonally expanded and had lower generation probabilities. Several of the top co-occurrence clusters appeared to be linked to parvovirus B19, influenza, CMV and Epstein-Barr virus, according to a later analysis. A later analysis found that TCR association rates varied across HLA loci, with DRB1 alleles showing the most associated TCRs and HLA-C alleles the fewest. A total of 150 or so TCR beta chains were listed by the study as associated with cytomegalovirus. A further reported finding was that TCR beta sequences accurately predicted the HLA-A and HLA-B alleles for most subjects in the first cohort. According to a later genetic analysis, donors in an Asian-associated ancestry cluster had fewer N-insertions in productive TCRs than the approximately 610-donor mean. The authors suggested that the approach could potentially be generalized to other disease states and immunological phenotypes. A cluster of highly shared sequence variants was judged likely to be a technical artifact of the sequencing pipeline. Because some donors lacked HLA typing at each locus, the association tests relied only on the typed subset.

CDR1 SGHRS and CDR2 YFSETQ are derived from the germline V gene. The CDR3 runs 14 amino acids, cysteine and phenylalanine included. Of all the DNA, just the CDR3 is kept, 42 bases in frame from base 1. The germline ends are 8 bases apart after V is trimmed by 0 bases and J by 1 base. The V gene is TRBV5-1 and the J gene is TRBJ2-7; TRBD2 is possibly the D segment (6 matching bases). The clonotype was recovered from a human donor in good health. Specimen: PBMCs. The CDR3 protein is CASSLGAGSYEQYF. The base sequence is TGCGCCAGCAGCTTGGGAGCGGGTTCCTACGAGCAGTACTTC.